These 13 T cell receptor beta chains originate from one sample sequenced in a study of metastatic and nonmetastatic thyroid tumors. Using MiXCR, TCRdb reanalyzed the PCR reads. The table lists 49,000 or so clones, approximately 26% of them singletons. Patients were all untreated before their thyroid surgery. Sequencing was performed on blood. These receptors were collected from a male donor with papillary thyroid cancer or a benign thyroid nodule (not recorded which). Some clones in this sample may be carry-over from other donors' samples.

The CDR3 DNA sequence: TGCGCCAGCAGTGAGGGCGGCGGGAGGGAAAACGAGCAGTACTTC. Translated, it gives CASSEGGGRENEQYF. The chain recombines TRBV10-1 with TRBJ2-7; 9 bases are shared with TRBD2. The CDR3 is made up of 15 amino acids. From germline, CDR1 is WNHNN and CDR2 SYGVQD (reference sequence). Germline trimming cut 2 bases from V and 5 bases from J; bases unmatched to any gene: 7.

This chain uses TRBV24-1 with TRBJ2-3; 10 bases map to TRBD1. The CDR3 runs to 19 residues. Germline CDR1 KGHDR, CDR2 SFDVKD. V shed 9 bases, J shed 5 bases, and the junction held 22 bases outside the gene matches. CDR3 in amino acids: CATRDRGVPGLEHIDTQYF. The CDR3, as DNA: TGTGCCACCCGGGACAGGGGCGTTCCGGGACTAGAACACATAGATACGCAGTATTTT.

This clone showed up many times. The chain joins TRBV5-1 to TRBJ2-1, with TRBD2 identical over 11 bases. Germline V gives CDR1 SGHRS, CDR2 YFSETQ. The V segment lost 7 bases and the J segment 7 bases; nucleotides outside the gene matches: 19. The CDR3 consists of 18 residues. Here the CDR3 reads CASYPGQGTLAGVNEQFF. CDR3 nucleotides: TGCGCCAGCTACCCGGGACAGGGTACACTAGCGGGAGTTAATGAGCAGTTCTTC.

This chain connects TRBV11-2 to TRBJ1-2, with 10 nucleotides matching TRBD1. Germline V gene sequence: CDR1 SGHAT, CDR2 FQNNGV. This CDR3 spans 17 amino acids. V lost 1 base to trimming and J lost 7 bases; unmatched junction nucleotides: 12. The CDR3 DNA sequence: TGTGCCAGCAGCTTAGTGGCGACAGGGGGCCCGGAATTTGGCTACACCTTC. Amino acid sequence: CASSLVATGGPEFGYTF.

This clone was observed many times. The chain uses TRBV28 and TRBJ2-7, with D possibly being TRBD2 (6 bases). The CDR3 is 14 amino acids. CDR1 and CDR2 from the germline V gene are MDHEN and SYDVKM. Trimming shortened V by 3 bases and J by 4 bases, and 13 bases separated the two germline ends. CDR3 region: CASSFRSGRYEQYF. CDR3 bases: TGTGCCAGCAGTTTTCGTAGCGGACGGTACGAGCAGTACTTC.

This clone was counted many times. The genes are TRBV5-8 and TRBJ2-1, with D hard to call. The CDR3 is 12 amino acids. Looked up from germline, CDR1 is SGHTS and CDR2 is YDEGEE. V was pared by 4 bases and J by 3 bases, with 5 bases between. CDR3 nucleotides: TGTGCCAGCAGCGGGGTCTACAATGAGCAGTTCTTC. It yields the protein CASSGVYNEQFF.

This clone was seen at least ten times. The CDR3 DNA reads TGTGCCAGCTCACCAGATAGCGGATACCCGCAGTATTTT. It translates to CASSPDSGYPQYF. This chain joins TRBV18 and TRBJ2-3, with a tentative D call TRBD2 (6 bases). V dropped 2 bases and J dropped 10 bases, with 13 bases sitting between them. This CDR3 spans 13 amino acids. Germline CDR1 and CDR2: KGHSH and LQKENI.

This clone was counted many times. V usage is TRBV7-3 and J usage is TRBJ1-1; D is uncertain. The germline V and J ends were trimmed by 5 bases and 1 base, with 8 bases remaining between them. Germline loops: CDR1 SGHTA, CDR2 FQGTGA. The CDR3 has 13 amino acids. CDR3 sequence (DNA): TGTGCCAGCAGCACACGGGAGAACACTGAAGCTTTCTTT. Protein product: CASSTRENTEAFF.

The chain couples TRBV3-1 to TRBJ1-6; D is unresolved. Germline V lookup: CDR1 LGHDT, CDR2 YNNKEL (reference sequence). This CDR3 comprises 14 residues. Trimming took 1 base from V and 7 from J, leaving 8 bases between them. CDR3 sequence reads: CASSQVEGNSPLHF. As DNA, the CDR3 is TGTGCCAGCAGCCAAGTAGAGGGAAATTCACCCCTCCACTTT. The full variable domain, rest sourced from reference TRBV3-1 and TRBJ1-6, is DTAVSQTPKYLVTQMGNDKSIKCEQNLGHDTMYWYKQDSKKFLKIMFSYNNKELIINETVPNRFSPKSPDKAHLNLHINSLELGDSAVYFCASSQVEGNSPLHFGNGTRLTVT.

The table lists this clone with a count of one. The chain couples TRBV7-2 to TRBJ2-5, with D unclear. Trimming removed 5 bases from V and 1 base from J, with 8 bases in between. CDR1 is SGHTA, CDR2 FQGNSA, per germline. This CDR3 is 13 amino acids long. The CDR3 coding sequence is TGTGCCAGCAGCCCGAACTTCCAAGAGACCCAGTACTTC. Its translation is CASSPNFQETQYF.

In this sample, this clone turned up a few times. For the CDR3, the DNA is TGTGCCACCAGCAGAGACCCCTCCTACGAGCAGTACTTC. It yields the protein CATSRDPSYEQYF. V usage is TRBV15 and J usage is TRBJ2-7; D is undetermined. The CDR3 covers 13 residues. Germline V gene lookup returns CDR1 LNHNV and CDR2 YYDKDF (reference sequence). V was shortened by 0 bases and J by 0 bases, with 3 bases between the two germline ends. The complete variable domain, with remaining parts taken from reference TRBV15 and TRBJ2-7, reads DAMVIQNPRYQVTQFGKPVTLSCSQTLNHNVMYWYQQKSSQAPKLLFHYYDKDFNNEADTPDNFQSRRPNTSFCFLDIRSPGLGDTAMYLCATSRDPSYEQYFGPGTRLTVT.

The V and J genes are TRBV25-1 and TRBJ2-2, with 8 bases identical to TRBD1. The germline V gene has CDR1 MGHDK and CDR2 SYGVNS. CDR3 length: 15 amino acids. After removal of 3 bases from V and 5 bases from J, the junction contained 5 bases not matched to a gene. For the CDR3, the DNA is TGTGCCAGCAGTGAGGACAGGGACCATACCGGGGAGCTGTTTTTT. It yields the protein CASSEDRDHTGELFF.

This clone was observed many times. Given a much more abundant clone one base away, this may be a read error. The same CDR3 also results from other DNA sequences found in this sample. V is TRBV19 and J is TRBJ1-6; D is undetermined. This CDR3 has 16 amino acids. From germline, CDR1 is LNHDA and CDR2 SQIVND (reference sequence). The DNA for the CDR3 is TGTGCCGGTAGTATAGTAAACGAGGAGGCTGGTTCACCCCTCCACTTT. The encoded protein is CAGSIVNEEAGSPLHF. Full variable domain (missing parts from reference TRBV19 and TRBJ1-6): DGGITQSPKYLFRKEGQNVTLSCEQNLNHDAMYWYRQDPGQGLRLIYYSQIVNDFQKGDIAEGYSVSREKKESFPLTVTSAQKNPTAFYLCAGSIVNEEAGSPLHFGNGTRLTVT.